This T cell receptor beta chain was observed in a study of T cell clonotyping in hematopoietic cell transplantation. Concerning this clone itself: Its antigen is unidentified.

Broader study findings: No sorting was done, leaving CD4 and CD8 contributions mixed. Recipient TCR diversity dropped after transplant; expanded clonotypes rose from day 30 to 180. Higher Inverse Simpson Index values in graft donor and pretransplant recipient predicted broader posttransplant TCR diversity.

The repertoire was sequenced with immunoSEQ multiplex PCR; TCRdb's copy has only in-frame clones and lacks some. Altogether 4,700 or so clones are present, just under 90% being singletons, with the ten largest covering under 30%. Samples: about 28 days before transplant, then days 30, 100 and 180 after. Trimming took 6 bases from V and 4 from J; bases not matched to a gene: 6. Germline CDR1 and CDR2: MNHEY and SMNVEV (reference sequence). CDR3 length: 15 amino acids. The gene calls are TRBV27 and TRBJ2-3, with 11 bases matching TRBD1. The TCR originated in a male patient aged 70 to 85 who had an allogeneic stem cell transplant from an unrelated donor, so T cells may come from the graft donor. Some clones in this sample may be carry-over from other donors' samples. The sequences come from peripheral blood mononuclear cells, collected 100 days after allogeneic stem cell transplant. The CDR3 is CASSRTGGLADTQYF. In DNA form, the CDR3 reads TGTGCCAGCAGCAGGACAGGGGGCCTTGCAGATACGCAGTATTTT.